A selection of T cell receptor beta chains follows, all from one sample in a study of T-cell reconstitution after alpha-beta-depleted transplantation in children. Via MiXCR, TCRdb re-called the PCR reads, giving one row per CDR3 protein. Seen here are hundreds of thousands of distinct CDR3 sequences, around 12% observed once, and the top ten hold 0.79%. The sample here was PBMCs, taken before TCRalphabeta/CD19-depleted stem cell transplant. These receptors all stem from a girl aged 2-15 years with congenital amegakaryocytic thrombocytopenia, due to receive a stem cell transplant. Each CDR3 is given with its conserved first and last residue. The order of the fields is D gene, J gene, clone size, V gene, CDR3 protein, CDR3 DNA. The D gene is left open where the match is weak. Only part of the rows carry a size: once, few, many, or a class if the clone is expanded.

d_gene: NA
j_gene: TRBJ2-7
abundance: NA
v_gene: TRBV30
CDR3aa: CAWSVLWQPKDYEQYF
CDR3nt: TGTGCCTGGAGTGTACTCTGGCAGCCAAAAGACTACGAGCAGTACTTC

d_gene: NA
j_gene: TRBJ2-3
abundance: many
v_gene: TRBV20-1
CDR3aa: CSARDQGRSTDTQYF
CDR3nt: TGCAGTGCTAGAGATCAGGGCAGGAGCACAGATACGCAGTATTTT

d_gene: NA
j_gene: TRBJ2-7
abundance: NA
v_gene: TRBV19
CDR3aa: CASSIFNRERDEQYF
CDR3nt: TGTGCCAGTAGTATTTTCAACAGGGAAAGGGACGAGCAGTACTTC

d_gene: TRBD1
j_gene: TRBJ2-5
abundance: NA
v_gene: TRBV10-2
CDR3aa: CASSFTGGGETQYF
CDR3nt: TGCGCCAGCAGTTTCACAGGGGGTGGCGAGACCCAGTACTTC

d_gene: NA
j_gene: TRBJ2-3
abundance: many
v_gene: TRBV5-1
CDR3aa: CASSYVGITDTQYF
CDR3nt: TGCGCCAGCAGCTATGTGGGGATCACAGATACGCAGTATTTT

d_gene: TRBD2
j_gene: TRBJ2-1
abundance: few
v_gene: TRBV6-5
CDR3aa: CASSYWTSGNEQFF
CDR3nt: TGTGCCAGCAGTTACTGGACTAGCGGCAATGAGCAGTTCTTC

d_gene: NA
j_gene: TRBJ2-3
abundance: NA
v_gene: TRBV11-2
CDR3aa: CASSVRGGPQKDTQYF
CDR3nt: TGTGCCAGCAGCGTAAGAGGGGGGCCCCAAAAGGATACGCAGTATTTT

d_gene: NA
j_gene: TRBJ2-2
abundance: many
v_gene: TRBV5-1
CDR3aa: CASSTRTGYTGELFF
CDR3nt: TGCGCCAGCAGCACCCGGACGGGATACACCGGGGAGCTGTTTTTT

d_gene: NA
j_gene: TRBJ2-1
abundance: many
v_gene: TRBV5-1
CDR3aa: CASSPGRAYNEQFF
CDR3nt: TGCGCCAGCAGCCCTGGCAGAGCCTACAATGAGCAGTTCTTC

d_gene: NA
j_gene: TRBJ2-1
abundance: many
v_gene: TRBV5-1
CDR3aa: CASMDPAGSYNEQFF
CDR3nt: TGCGCCAGCATGGATCCGGCGGGATCCTACAATGAGCAGTTCTTC

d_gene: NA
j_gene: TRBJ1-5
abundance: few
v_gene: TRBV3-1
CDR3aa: CASSQSSGSQPQHF
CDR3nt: TGTGCCAGCAGCCAATCATCAGGAAGTCAGCCCCAGCATTTT

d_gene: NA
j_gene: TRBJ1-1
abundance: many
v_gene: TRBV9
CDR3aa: CASMIGPTQNTEAFF
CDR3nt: TGTGCCAGCATGATTGGACCCACTCAGAACACTGAAGCTTTCTTT

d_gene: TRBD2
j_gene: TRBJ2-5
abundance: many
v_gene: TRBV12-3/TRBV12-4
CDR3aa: CASRLAGGGRETQYF
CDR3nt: TGTGCCAGCAGACTAGCGGGAGGCGGCCGGGAGACCCAGTACTTC

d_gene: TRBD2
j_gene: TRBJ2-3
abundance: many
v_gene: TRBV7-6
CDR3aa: CASSLGEGRHSTDTQYF
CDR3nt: TGTGCCAGCAGCTTAGGGGAGGGGCGGCACTCCACAGATACGCAGTATTTT

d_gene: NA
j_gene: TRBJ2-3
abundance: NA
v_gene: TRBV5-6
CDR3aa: CASSLFSLQIATQYF
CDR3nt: TGTGCCAGCAGCTTGTTTTCTCTCCAAATCGCGACGCAGTATTTT

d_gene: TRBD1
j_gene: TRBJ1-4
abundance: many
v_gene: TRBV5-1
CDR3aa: CASSPRTGDGEKLFF
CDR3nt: TGCGCCAGCAGCCCCCGGACAGGGGATGGAGAAAAACTGTTTTTT

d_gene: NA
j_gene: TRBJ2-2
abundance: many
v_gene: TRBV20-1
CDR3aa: CSARDVGSGELFF
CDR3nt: TGCAGTGCTAGAGATGTCGGGTCCGGGGAGCTGTTTTTT

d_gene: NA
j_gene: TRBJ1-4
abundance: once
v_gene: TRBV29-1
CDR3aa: CSVLSTEKLFF
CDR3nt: TGCAGCGTTCTATCGACTGAAAAACTGTTTTTT

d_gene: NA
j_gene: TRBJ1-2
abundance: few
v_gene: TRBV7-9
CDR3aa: CASSSPQGDYGYTF
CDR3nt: TGTGCCAGCAGCTCACCACAGGGAGACTATGGCTACACCTTC

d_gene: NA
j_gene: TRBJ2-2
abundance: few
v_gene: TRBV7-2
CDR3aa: CASSLVAVGTGELFF
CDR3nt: TGTGCCAGCAGCTTAGTAGCCGTGGGCACCGGGGAGCTGTTTTTT

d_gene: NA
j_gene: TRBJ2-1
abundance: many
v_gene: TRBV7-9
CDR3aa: CASSIRTRLNEQFF
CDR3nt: TGTGCCAGCAGCATCCGGACTCGACTCAATGAGCAGTTCTTC

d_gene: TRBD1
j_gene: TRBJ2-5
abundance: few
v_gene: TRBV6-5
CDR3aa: CASSYLDRQETQYF
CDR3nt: TGTGCCAGCAGTTATTTGGACAGGCAAGAGACCCAGTACTTC

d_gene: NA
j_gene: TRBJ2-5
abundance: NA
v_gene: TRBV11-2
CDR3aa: CASSLGTIVQETQYF
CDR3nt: TGTGCCAGCAGCTTAGGAACCATCGTCCAAGAGACCCAGTACTTC

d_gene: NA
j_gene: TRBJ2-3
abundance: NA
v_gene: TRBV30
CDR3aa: CAWSMSADTQYF
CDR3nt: TGTGCCTGGAGTATGTCCGCGGATACGCAGTATTTT

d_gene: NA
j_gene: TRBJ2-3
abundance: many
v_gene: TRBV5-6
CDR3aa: CASSLVGTPGTQYF
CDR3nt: TGTGCCAGCAGCTTGGTAGGGACCCCCGGTACGCAGTATTTT

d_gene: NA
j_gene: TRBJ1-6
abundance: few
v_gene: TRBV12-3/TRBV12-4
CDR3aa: CASSFADNSPLHF
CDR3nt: TGTGCCAGCAGTTTCGCTGATAATTCACCCCTCCACTTT

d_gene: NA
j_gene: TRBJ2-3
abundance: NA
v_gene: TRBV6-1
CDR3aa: CASSPLQADTQYF
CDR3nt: TGTGCCAGCAGTCCCCTACAGGCAGATACGCAGTATTTT

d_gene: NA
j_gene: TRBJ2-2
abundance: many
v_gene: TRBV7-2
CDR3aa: CASSPRAGGELFF
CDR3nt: TGTGCCAGCAGCCCCAGGGCGGGGGGGGAGCTGTTTTTT

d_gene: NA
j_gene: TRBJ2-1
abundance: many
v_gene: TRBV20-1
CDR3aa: CSASGDWTYNEQFF
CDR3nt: TGCAGTGCTAGCGGAGATTGGACCTACAATGAGCAGTTCTTC

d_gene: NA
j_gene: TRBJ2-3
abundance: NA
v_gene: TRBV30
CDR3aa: CAWSLDGVDTQYF
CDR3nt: TGTGCCTGGAGTCTGGATGGCGTAGATACGCAGTATTTT

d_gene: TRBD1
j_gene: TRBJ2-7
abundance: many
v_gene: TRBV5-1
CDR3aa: CASSLGTGGSYEQYF
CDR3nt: TGCGCCAGCAGCCTGGGGACAGGGGGCTCCTACGAGCAGTACTTC

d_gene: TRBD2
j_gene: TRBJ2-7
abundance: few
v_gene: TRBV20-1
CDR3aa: CSADGTSGEQYF
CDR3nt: TGCAGTGCGGACGGGACTAGCGGCGAGCAGTACTTC

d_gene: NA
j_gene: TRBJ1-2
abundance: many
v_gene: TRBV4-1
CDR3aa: CASSQPTSGNYGYTF
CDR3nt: TGCGCCAGCAGCCAACCAACCTCCGGGAACTATGGCTACACCTTC

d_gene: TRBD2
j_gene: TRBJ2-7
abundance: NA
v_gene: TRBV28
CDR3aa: CASQPLAGERNEQYF
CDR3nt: TGTGCCAGCCAACCCCTCGCGGGAGAGAGGAACGAGCAGTACTTC

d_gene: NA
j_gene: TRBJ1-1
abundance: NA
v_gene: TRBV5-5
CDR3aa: CASSLDALGGTEAFF
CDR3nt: TGTGCCAGCAGCTTGGACGCACTAGGAGGGACTGAAGCTTTCTTT

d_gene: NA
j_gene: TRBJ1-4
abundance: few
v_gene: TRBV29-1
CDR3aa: CSVEVGATNEKLFF
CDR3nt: TGCAGCGTTGAGGTTGGGGCAACTAATGAAAAACTGTTTTTT

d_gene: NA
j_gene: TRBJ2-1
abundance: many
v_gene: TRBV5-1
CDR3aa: CASSLVRGTSEQFF
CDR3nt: TGCGCCAGCAGCTTGGTACGCGGGACGAGTGAGCAGTTCTTC

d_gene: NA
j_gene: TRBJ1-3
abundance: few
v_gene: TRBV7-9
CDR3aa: CASSLPGTGNTIYF
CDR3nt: TGTGCCAGCAGCTTACCAGGGACGGGAAACACCATATATTTT

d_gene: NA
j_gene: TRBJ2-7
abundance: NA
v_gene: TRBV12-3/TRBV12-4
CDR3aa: CASSFLAFYEQYF
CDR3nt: TGTGCCAGCAGTTTTCTCGCTTTCTACGAGCAGTACTTC